Listed here are 21 T cell receptor beta chains from one sample, sequenced in a study of patients and donors after allogeneic stem cell transplantation. TCRdb passed the RT-PCR reads through MiXCR, listing each CDR3 protein once. The sample yields hundreds of thousands of distinct CDR3 sequences, roughly 16% seen once. Sequenced: blood, either unsorted or a sorted T cell fraction (not recorded which). The origin of the receptors is a human donor who was either an allogeneic HSCT recipient or a stem cell or donor lymphocyte infusion donor (not recorded which). It is not recorded whose cells these are; they may come from a transplant donor.

The V and J genes are TRBV20-1 and TRBJ2-5, with D maybe TRBD2 (6 bases). Germline V gives CDR1 DFQATT, CDR2 SNEGSKA (reference sequence). Trimming left V 0 bases short and J 5 bases short, with 16 bases between. This CDR3 comprises 15 residues. The CDR3 bases are TGCAGTGCTAGAGAGGGACTCCGAAGTTGGGAGACCCAGTACTTC. Protein sequence: CSAREGLRSWETQYF.

This clonotype turned up a few times. This CDR3 reads CSARDPRLGGRYF. The CDR3 DNA sequence: TGCAGTGCTAGAGATCCCCGTCTCGGGGGGCGGTACTTC. The chain links TRBV20-1 to TRBJ2-7; D is possibly TRBD2 (7 bases). This CDR3 is 13 amino acids long. From germline, CDR1 is DFQATT and CDR2 SNEGSKA (reference sequence). V lost 0 bases to trimming and J lost 12 bases, with 18 bases between them.

In this sample, this clonotype turned up many times. The chain joins TRBV5-1 to TRBJ2-3, with a weak D call TRBD1 (5 bases). The CDR3 spans 13 residues. The germline gives CDR1 SGHRS, CDR2 YFSETQ. Trimming removed 1 base from V and 4 bases from J, with 7 bases in between. The CDR3 region is CASSLLGADTQYF. CDR3 coding DNA: TGCGCCAGCAGCTTGCTAGGGGCAGATACGCAGTATTTT.

The CDR3 nucleotides are TGTGCCAGCAGTCCCGGGGCAGGGCTTGGCTACACCTTC. Translated: CASSPGAGLGYTF. The chain links TRBV12-3 or TRBV12-4 to TRBJ1-2, with a tentative D call TRBD1 (5 bases). V lost 5 bases and J lost 7, with 14 bases in between. This CDR3 has 13 amino acids.

V gene TRBV7-9 combines with J gene TRBJ2-5; 9 bases fit TRBD2. Looked up from germline, CDR1 is SEHNR and CDR2 is FQNEAQ (reference sequence). J was trimmed by 6 bases and V by 0 bases; bases with no gene match: 8. The CDR3 is 16 residues long. CDR3 residues: CASSLASSGTVKTQYF. The CDR3 DNA reads as TGTGCCAGCAGCTTAGCGTCTAGCGGGACAGTGAAGACCCAGTACTTC.

This clonotype was counted only a few times. This chain uses TRBV7-6 with TRBJ2-5, with TRBD2 as a possible D gene (7 bases). The CDR3 length is 16 residues. The V gene's germline CDR1 is SGHVS and CDR2 FNYEAQ. Trimming shortened V by 8 bases and J by 2 bases, and 21 bases separated the two germline ends. CDR3 amino acids: CASLKGVGTIQETQYF. The CDR3 DNA reads as TGTGCCAGCTTAAAGGGGGTAGGGACTATTCAAGAGACCCAGTACTTC.

The rearrangement links TRBV7-6 to TRBJ2-4, with D possibly TRBD1 on 6 matching bases. Trimming took 5 bases from V and 1 from J, leaving 15 bases between them. The CDR3 contains 16 residues. Per germline, CDR1 SGHVS and CDR2 FNYEAQ. CDR3 in amino acids: CASSVGTSSAKNIQYF. The DNA of the CDR3 is TGTGCCAGCAGCGTCGGGACATCTTCTGCCAAAAACATTCAGTACTTC.

The chain uses TRBV7-2 and TRBJ2-7; 7 nucleotides match TRBD1. J gave up 3 bases and V 3 bases, and 5 bases lay outside the gene matches. The CDR3 totals 14 residues. Germline V lookup: CDR1 SGHTA, CDR2 FQGNSA. The CDR3 spells CASSFRDSRYEQYF. Here the CDR3 DNA reads TGTGCCAGCAGCTTCCGGGACAGTCGCTACGAGCAGTACTTC.

This chain links TRBV20-1 with TRBJ2-1; tentatively, D is TRBD1 (5 bases). CDR1 DFQATT and CDR2 SNEGSKA come from the germline V gene (reference sequence). V gave up 2 bases and J gave up 6 bases, with 8 bases separating them. This CDR3 region has 12 residues. The CDR3 DNA is TGCAGTGCTAGATATAGGGGCAATGAGCAGTTCTTC. Protein product: CSARYRGNEQFF.

The sample holds a few counts of this clonotype. The V call is TRBV20-1, the J call TRBJ2-7; D may match TRBD1 or TRBD2 (5 bases each). The V end lost 7 bases, the J end lost 3 bases, and 19 bases lay between the germline ends. The CDR3 has 14 residues. Germline assignment: CDR1 DFQATT and CDR2 SNEGSKA (reference sequence). This CDR3 reads CSVNRDLLNYEQYF. In nucleotides, the CDR3 is TGCAGTGTAAATCGGGACCTACTAAACTACGAGCAGTACTTC.

V is TRBV12-3 or TRBV12-4 and J is TRBJ2-7, with a weak D call TRBD1 (6 bases). The CDR3 is made up of 14 amino acids. With 1 base removed from V and 3 bases from J, the gap between germline ends came to 10 bases. DNA for the CDR3: TGTGCCAGCAGTTTAGGGACAGTCCTCTACGAGCAGTACTTC. This sequence encodes CASSLGTVLYEQYF.

The chain's CDR3 is CSASSWVRLYNEQFF. In nucleotides, the CDR3 is TGCAGTGCTAGCTCTTGGGTTAGATTATACAATGAGCAGTTCTTC. This rearrangement joins TRBV20-1 to TRBJ2-1; D not resolved. This CDR3 contains 15 residues. Germline CDR1 and CDR2: DFQATT and SNEGSKA (reference sequence). Trimming took off 3 bases at V and 4 bases at J, with 16 bases between the two ends.

This clonotype has more than one count but fewer than ten. The chain combines TRBV6-2 or TRBV6-3 with TRBJ2-4, with TRBD2 matching 10 bases. Germline V CDR1 and CDR2: MNHEY, SVGEGT. Germline trimming cut 5 bases from V and 6 bases from J; bases unmatched to any gene: 7. CDR3 length: 15 residues. The CDR3 loop reads CASSTRAGGVNIQYF. The CDR3 DNA is TGTGCCAGCAGTACCCGAGCGGGAGGGGTAAACATTCAGTACTTC.

This chain joins TRBV7-9 and TRBJ2-7; 10 positions match TRBD1. V lost 6 bases to trimming and J lost 6 bases; unmatched junction nucleotides: 8. The CDR3 runs 14 residues. Germline V lookup: CDR1 SEHNR, CDR2 FQNEAQ (reference sequence). The CDR3 sequence is CASRTTGGPGEQYF. The CDR3 region has the DNA TGTGCCAGCAGGACGACAGGGGGCCCGGGCGAGCAGTACTTC.

The sample holds a few counts of this clonotype. The V call is TRBV12-3 or TRBV12-4, the J call TRBJ2-1; 11 bases line up with TRBD1. The junction had 6 bases not matched to a gene; V was cut back by 4 bases and J by 7 bases. The CDR3 consists of 15 residues. CDR3 DNA: TGTGCCAGCAGTTCGGACAGGGGGCGCAAGAATGAGCAGTTCTTC. Protein: CASSSDRGRKNEQFF.

The chain links TRBV5-6 to TRBJ1-2; D gene unclear. The CDR3 length is 14 residues. V was shortened by 0 bases and J by 5 bases, with 11 bases between the two germline ends. CDR1 and CDR2 (germline): SGHDT, YYEEEE. The CDR3 nucleotides read TGTGCCAGCAGCTTGGTGGTGGAGGAATATGGCTACACCTTC. It codes for CASSLVVEEYGYTF.

This clonotype was observed a few times. CDR3 amino acids: CSARDRIAGTDTQYF. CDR3 sequence (DNA): TGCAGTGCTAGAGATCGGATAGCGGGCACAGATACGCAGTATTTT. The chain has TRBV20-1 and TRBJ2-3, with a tentative D call TRBD2 (6 bases). The CDR3 loop spans 15 amino acids. V was clipped by 0 bases and J by 1 base, with 11 bases between them. CDR1 DFQATT and CDR2 SNEGSKA come from the germline V gene (reference sequence).

This clonotype has at least ten counts. V gene TRBV27 combines with J gene TRBJ2-7; 7 bases agree with TRBD1. V lost 6 bases to trimming and J lost 1 base; unmatched junction nucleotides: 9. Germline V gene sequence: CDR1 MNHEY, CDR2 SMNVEV (reference sequence). The CDR3 runs 15 residues. CDR3 sequence (DNA): TGTGCCAGCAGCCTCAGGGGGTATACATCCTACGAGCAGTACTTC. Amino acids: CASSLRGYTSYEQYF.

This clonotype was seen ten or more times. The genes are TRBV5-1 and TRBJ2-1, with 9 nucleotides matching TRBD1. Trimming took 4 bases from V and 7 from J; bases not matched to a gene: 9. The CDR3 loop spans 15 amino acids. The germline V gene has CDR1 SGHRS and CDR2 YFSETQ. CDR3 region: CASSLGQGKVNEQFF. The CDR3 coding sequence is TGCGCCAGCAGCCTCGGACAGGGGAAAGTTAATGAGCAGTTCTTC.

This clonotype was found a few times. The chain couples TRBV7-9 to TRBJ2-7, with TRBD1 as a possible D gene (6 bases). Trimming left V 5 bases short and J 5 bases short, with 16 bases between. Germline-derived CDR1 and CDR2 are SEHNR and FQNEAQ (reference sequence). CDR3 size: 14 residues. CDR3 loop: CASSAGTSVHEQYF. The CDR3 DNA reads TGTGCCAGCAGCGCCGGGACAAGCGTTCACGAGCAGTACTTC.

This clonotype was counted between two and nine times. The chain carries TRBV6-2 or TRBV6-3 and TRBJ2-7, with D unresolved. The CDR3 covers 15 residues. Between the trimmed V and J ends, which lost 0 bases and 5 bases, there was a span of 14 bases. CDR1 and CDR2 (germline): MNHEY, SVGEGT. The CDR3 nucleotides are TGTGCCAGCAGTTACTCGCCCACCCTGAGGAACGAGCAGTACTTC. Amino acids: CASSYSPTLRNEQYF.